The 32 T cell receptor beta chains reported below all come from one sample, sequenced in a study of blood T cell repertoires in COVID-19. Libraries were prepared by immunoSEQ multiplex PCR; TCRdb keeps only in-frame clonotypes and omits some of them. The profile shows approximately 350,000 clones, approximately 86% of them singletons. Sequencing used peripheral blood. The receptors come from a woman aged 55-69 years with COVID-19, enrolled during active disease.

This clone was recorded only once. This chain uses TRBV19 with TRBJ1-5; 8 bases are a match to TRBD1. With V trimmed by 5 bases and J by 7 bases, 10 bases remained unmatched. The CDR3 loop spans 15 amino acids. Germline CDR1 LNHDA, CDR2 SQIVND (reference sequence). For the CDR3, the DNA is TGTGCCAGTAGTCCGCGACAGGGACAGGTGCAGCCCCAGCATTTT. Protein product: CASSPRQGQVQPQHF.

This clone was counted only a few times. The V and J genes are TRBV10-3 and TRBJ1-4; TRBD1 agrees at 7 bases. Germline CDR1 reads ENHRY; CDR2 reads SYGVKD. V shed 11 bases and J 7 bases; nucleotides not matched to a gene: 22. This CDR3 contains 17 residues. CDR3 DNA sequence: TGTGCCTCCAGGGGGGTTGGCAGGGGTAAGCGGAGTGAAAAACTGTTTTTT. Protein sequence: CASRGVGRGKRSEKLFF.

The count of this clone is one. J is TRBJ1-2 and V is TRBV5-6; D possibly corresponds to TRBD1 (5 bases). Germline V CDR1 and CDR2: SGHDT, YYEEEE. The CDR3 contains 16 residues. V gave up 0 bases and J gave up 4 bases, with 16 bases separating them. DNA of the CDR3: TGTGCCAGCAGCTTGGAAAGGGGAAACGAGCTCTATGGCTACACCTTC. It codes for CASSLERGNELYGYTF.

The chain uses TRBV30 and TRBJ1-4; 10 bases align to TRBD1. The germline V gene encodes CDR1 GTSNPN and CDR2 SVGIG (reference sequence). The CDR3 sequence is 14 residues long. V lost 1 base and J lost 6; bases outside the gene matches: 2. CDR3 bases: TGTGCCTGGAGTGGGGGGACAGGGGATGAAAAACTGTTTTTT. It yields the protein CAWSGGTGDEKLFF. Complete variable domain (other parts from reference TRBV30 and TRBJ1-4): SQTIHQWPATLVQPVGSPLSLECTVEGTSNPNLYWYRQAAGRGLQLLFYSVGIGQISSEVPQNLSASRPQDRQFILSSKKLLLSDSGFYLCAWSGGTGDEKLFFGSGTQLSVL.

V and J are TRBV6-6 and TRBJ2-3; D may be TRBD2 (6 bases). CDR1 and CDR2 from the germline V gene are MNHNY and SVGAGI (reference sequence). V lost 5 bases, J lost 2 bases, and 20 bases lay in between. The CDR3 runs to 17 residues. CDR3 loop: CASSRRTGTWDTDTQYF. The CDR3 region has the DNA TGTGCCAGCAGTCGCCGAACCGGGACTTGGGACACAGATACGCAGTATTTT.

This sequence joins TRBV7-3 and TRBJ2-2; tentative D call: TRBD2 (7 bases). Germline V lookup: CDR1 SGHTA, CDR2 FQGTGA. CDR3 length equals 17 residues. V was clipped by 5 bases and J by 7 bases, with 23 bases between them. In DNA, the CDR3 is TGTGCCAGCAGCACCCTATTGGGGGGGCCCTCCGGCGGGGAGCTGTTTTTT. Translated, it gives CASSTLLGGPSGGELFF.

The DNA of the CDR3 is TGTGCCAGCAGTTTAGGGCTAGCAGAGTTCTTC. It is translated as CASSLGLAEFF. The chain uses TRBV12-3 or TRBV12-4 and TRBJ2-1; TRBD2 might be the D (5 bases). Trimming left V 1 base short and J 14 bases short, with 9 bases between. CDR3 length equals 11 residues.

The chain employs TRBV5-1 and TRBJ1-5; D is unresolved. Germline values: CDR1 SGHRS, CDR2 YFSETQ. V shed 0 bases and J shed 9 bases, with 16 bases lying between them. The CDR3 is 15 amino acids. The DNA of the CDR3 is TGCGCCAGCAGCTTGGGGGCCGACCGTTTATGGCCCCAGCATTTT. Amino acid sequence: CASSLGADRLWPQHF.

This rearrangement joins TRBV27 to TRBJ1-2, with 11 bases identical to TRBD1. This CDR3 region has 15 residues. The V and J ends lost 0 bases and 4 bases, in that order; junction bases with no gene match: 1. Germline loops: CDR1 MNHEY, CDR2 SMNVEV (reference sequence). The CDR3 region is CASSLSGTGGYGYTF. In DNA, the CDR3 is TGTGCCAGCAGTTTATCAGGGACAGGGGGCTATGGCTACACCTTC.

This chain joins TRBV19 and TRBJ1-2, with 11 bases fitting TRBD1. The V and J ends lost 4 bases and 0 bases, in that order; junction bases with no gene match: 13. Germline values: CDR1 LNHDA, CDR2 SQIVND (reference sequence). The CDR3 has 19 residues. DNA for the CDR3: TGTGCCAGTAGTAGGATAACGGGGACAGGGGGTATAGCTAACTATGGCTACACCTTC. It specifies CASSRITGTGGIANYGYTF.

The chain carries TRBV3-1 (or the pseudogene TRBV3-2) and TRBJ1-2, with 7 bases identical to TRBD1. Germline V gene sequence: CDR1 LGHDT, CDR2 YNNKEL (reference sequence). V gave up 4 bases and J gave up 5 bases; unmatched junction bases: 10. The CDR3 spans 15 residues. CDR3 sequence: CASSPRDSGGYGYTF. CDR3 nucleotide sequence: TGTGCCAGCAGCCCGCGGGACAGCGGGGGGTATGGCTACACCTTC.

The genes are TRBV10-3 and TRBJ1-2; tentatively, D is TRBD1 (6 bases). V shed 4 bases and J shed 4 bases, with 16 bases lying between them. The CDR3 is made up of 15 amino acids. Germline V gives CDR1 ENHRY, CDR2 SYGVKD. CDR3 nucleotides: TGTGCCATCAGTGTGAAGGGGGTGACCATCTATGGCTACACCTTC. Protein product: CAISVKGVTIYGYTF.

The gene calls are TRBV11-3 and TRBJ2-1, with 10 bases fitting TRBD2. J lost 5 bases, V lost 0 bases, and 4 bases had no gene match. Germline CDR1 and CDR2: SGHNT and YENEEA. CDR3 length: 16 amino acids. CDR3 in DNA: TGTGCCAGCAGCTTAGATCCTAGCGGGGGTGACAATGAGCAGTTCTTC. Protein sequence: CASSLDPSGGDNEQFF.

The rearrangement links TRBV7-8 to TRBJ1-1; no firm D call. CDR1 is SGHVS and CDR2 is FQNEAQ in the germline V gene. This CDR3 spans 13 amino acids. Deletions cut 2 bases from V and 5 bases from J, with 9 bases between. In DNA form, the CDR3 reads TGTGCCAGCAGCTTACCAGGTTGGACTGAAGCTTTCTTT. Protein product: CASSLPGWTEAFF.

Of note for this clone: This may stem from a read error, because a much larger clone lies one nucleotide away. CDR3 sequence reads: CASSQGQNTGELFF. CDR3 nucleotide sequence: TGTGCCAGCTCACAGGGACAGAACACCGGGGAGCTGTTTTTT. This chain joins TRBV18 and TRBJ2-2; perhaps TRBD1 as D (6 bases). Trimming took off 4 bases at V and 1 base at J, with 7 bases between the two ends. This CDR3 is built from 14 residues. The germline CDR1 and CDR2 sequences are KGHSH and LQKENI.

The chain joins TRBV9 to TRBJ1-3; the D gene is possibly TRBD1 (5 bases). The germline V and J ends were trimmed by 3 bases and 5 bases, with 9 bases remaining between them. CDR3 size: 13 residues. The germline CDR1 and CDR2 sequences are SGDLS and YYNGEE. CDR3 bases: TGTGCCAGCAGCGCCAAGGACAGAAACACCATATATTTT. The encoded protein is CASSAKDRNTIYF.

This chain joins TRBV29-1 and TRBJ1-1; a weak D match, TRBD1 (5 bases). Trimming stripped 3 bases from V and 7 bases from J, with 9 bases between. The CDR3 extends over 11 amino acids. CDR1 is SQVTM and CDR2 is ANQGSEA in the germline V gene. The CDR3 loop reads CSVDSGIEAFF. In DNA, the CDR3 is TGCAGCGTTGACTCAGGGATTGAAGCTTTCTTT. Variable domain in full (rest from reference TRBV29-1 and TRBJ1-1): SAVISQKPSRDICQRGTSLTIQCQVDSQVTMMFWYRQQPGQSLTLIATANQGSEATYESGFVIDKFPISRPNLTFSTLTVSNMSPEDSSIYLCSVDSGIEAFFGQGTRLTVV.

The CDR3 coding sequence is TGCAGCGTTGGATTGGGCGCCGGGGAGCTGTTTTTT. Protein sequence: CSVGLGAGELFF. The gene calls are TRBV29-1 and TRBJ2-2; D gene unclear. V shed 4 bases and J shed 6 bases, with 9 bases lying between them. The CDR3 consists of 12 residues. Looked up from germline, CDR1 is SQVTM and CDR2 is ANQGSEA.

The chain joins TRBV11-3 to TRBJ1-1; 7 bases align to TRBD1. Germline V gives CDR1 SGHNT, CDR2 YENEEA. The CDR3 consists of 15 residues. V lost 0 bases, J lost 2 bases, and 3 bases stayed unmatched. The DNA of the CDR3 is TGTGCCAGCAGCTTAGATGGGGACAGTAACACTGAAGCTTTCTTT. Translating gives CASSLDGDSNTEAFF.

The chain recombines TRBV6-5 with TRBJ2-1; possible D gene TRBD2, 5 bases. In germline, CDR1 is MNHEY, CDR2 SVGAGI. There are 15 residues in the CDR3. With 7 bases removed from V and 0 bases from J, the gap between germline ends came to 13 bases. Written as DNA, the CDR3 is TGTGCCAGCAAAGACGAGGGATTCTCCTACAATGAGCAGTTCTTC. Amino acid sequence: CASKDEGFSYNEQFF.

This clone was observed a handful of times. For the CDR3, the DNA is TGTGCCAGCAGCGGGGGACAGGGTGTCTATGGCTACACCTTC. Translating it yields CASSGGQGVYGYTF. This chain uses TRBV7-8 with TRBJ1-2, with 9 nucleotides matching TRBD1. V lost 5 bases to trimming and J lost 4 bases; unmatched junction nucleotides: 5. CDR3 length: 14 amino acids. Germline values: CDR1 SGHVS, CDR2 FQNEAQ.

V is TRBV4-2 and J is TRBJ2-1; D uncertain. Between the trimmed V and J ends, which lost 4 bases and 9 bases, there was a span of 13 bases. The CDR3 is 13 amino acids. The germline V gene has CDR1 LGHNA and CDR2 YNFKEQ. This chain's CDR3 is CASSPPPRGEQFF. The DNA of the CDR3 is TGTGCCAGCAGCCCTCCTCCTAGAGGTGAGCAGTTCTTC.

The chain couples TRBV6-5 to TRBJ2-5; D might be TRBD1 (8 bases). The CDR3 totals 14 residues. The ends were cut back, 6 bases at V and 5 bases at J, with 16 bases in the middle. Germline values: CDR1 MNHEY, CDR2 SVGAGI. CDR3: CASRHRGGKETQYF. The CDR3 DNA is TGTGCCAGCAGGCACAGGGGGGGGAAGGAGACCCAGTACTTC.

The chain couples TRBV27 to TRBJ2-5; TRBD2 aligns across 13 bases. CDR1 and CDR2 (germline): MNHEY, SMNVEV (reference sequence). This CDR3 has 18 residues. V was pared by 5 bases and J by 8 bases, with 17 bases of the junction left unmatched. DNA of the CDR3: TGTGCCAGCAGTCTCCTACTAGCGGGGGGGCCGAGCAAGGAAACCCAGTACTTC. Translating it yields CASSLLLAGGPSKETQYF.

The chain recombines TRBV18 with TRBJ2-7; 10 bases fit TRBD2. Germline values: CDR1 KGHSH, CDR2 LQKENI. V shed 6 bases and J 3 bases; nucleotides not matched to a gene: 5. The CDR3 sequence is 14 residues long. DNA for the CDR3: TGTGCCAGCTCGCAGCGGGGGGGCCTCTACGAGCAGTACTTC. Protein product: CASSQRGGLYEQYF.

This chain connects TRBV6-1 to TRBJ2-3; D is uncertain. V was cut by 0 bases and J by 7 bases, with 5 bases left in between. CDR3 length equals 12 residues. Looked up from germline, CDR1 is MNHNS and CDR2 is SASEGT. The CDR3 DNA follows: TGTGCCAGCAGTGAAGCATCATATACGCAGTATTTT. Amino acids: CASSEASYTQYF.

V and J are TRBV5-1 and TRBJ2-7; 8 bases match TRBD1. Germline lookup yields CDR1 SGHRS and CDR2 YFSETQ. Trimming took 4 bases from V and 6 from J; bases not matched to a gene: 6. This CDR3 spans 13 amino acids. As DNA, the CDR3 is TGCGCCAGCAGCCCCGGGACAGGTACCGAGCAGTACTTC. Residues: CASSPGTGTEQYF.

V and J are TRBV20-1 and TRBJ2-1; 7 nucleotides match TRBD1. The CDR3 contains 11 residues. The J segment lost 9 bases and the V segment lost 3 bases, leaving 2 bases of the junction unmatched. Germline assignment: CDR1 DFQATT and CDR2 SNEGSKA (reference sequence). The CDR3 here is CSASRGSEQFF. The CDR3 coding sequence is TGCAGTGCTAGCAGGGGGTCTGAGCAGTTCTTC.

The gene calls are TRBV11-3 and TRBJ2-7, with 9 bases that match TRBD2. From germline, CDR1 is SGHNT and CDR2 YENEEA. This CDR3 is 14 amino acids long. V dropped 5 bases and J dropped 2; count of bases not matched to a gene: 4. Here the CDR3 reads CASSASGATYEQYF. The CDR3 coding sequence is TGTGCCAGCAGCGCTAGCGGGGCCACCTACGAGCAGTACTTC.

Written as DNA, the CDR3 is TGTGCCAGCAGGAATACAGGCACAGATACGCAGTATTTT. Its protein product is CASRNTGTDTQYF. The genes are TRBV7-3 and TRBJ2-3; D uncertain. CDR1 is SGHTA, CDR2 FQGTGA, per germline. The length of the CDR3 is 13 residues. Trimming cost V 6 bases and J 1 base, with 8 bases left between them. Combining the CDR3 with reference TRBV7-3 and TRBJ2-3 gives the whole variable domain GAGVSQTPSNKVTEKGKYVELRCDPISGHTALYWYRQSLGQGPEFLIYFQGTGAADDSGLPNDRFFAVRPEGSVSTLKIQRTERGDSAVYLCASRNTGTDTQYFGPGTRLTVL.

V usage is TRBV2 and J usage is TRBJ1-1; D remains unclear. CDR3 size: 13 residues. CDR1 SNHLY and CDR2 FYNNEI come from the germline V gene. Trimming cost V 3 bases and J 4 bases, with 9 bases left between them. The CDR3 reads CASSDRAGTEAFF. The CDR3 bases are TGTGCCAGCAGTGATAGGGCGGGCACTGAAGCTTTCTTT.

The chain combines TRBV11-1 with TRBJ2-2; possibly TRBD2 for D (5 bases). This CDR3 has 14 amino acids. The ends were cut back, 5 bases at V and 3 bases at J, with 10 bases in the middle. From germline, CDR1 is SGHAT and CDR2 FQDESV (reference sequence). CDR3 sequence: CASSPDYYTGELFF. DNA for the CDR3: TGTGCCAGCAGCCCAGACTACTACACCGGGGAGCTGTTTTTT.